This T cell receptor beta chain derives from a study of shared clonotypes between healthy human individuals. Bulk PBMC genomic DNA spanned ten immunoSEQ deep plates. Generated by immunoSEQ multiplex PCR, the TCRdb table keeps only in-frame clones and is missing some. The repertoire includes about 470,000 clones, around 79% of them detected once, and roughly 13% sits in the top ten. There are a few counts of this clone. The CDR3 covers 15 residues. CDR1 and CDR2 (germline): LNHDA, SQIVND (reference sequence). The V end lost 6 bases, the J end lost 1 base, and 15 bases lay between the germline ends. The sequence was obtained from a woman aged 40 to 55 in good health. Some clones in this sample may be carry-over from other donors' samples. Sequencing was carried out using PBMCs. This sequence joins TRBV19 and TRBJ1-2; a weak D match, TRBD1 (6 bases). CDR3 sequence reads: CASSGTYGFNYGYTF. CDR3 in DNA: TGTGCCAGTAGCGGGACATATGGGTTTAACTATGGCTACACCTTC.